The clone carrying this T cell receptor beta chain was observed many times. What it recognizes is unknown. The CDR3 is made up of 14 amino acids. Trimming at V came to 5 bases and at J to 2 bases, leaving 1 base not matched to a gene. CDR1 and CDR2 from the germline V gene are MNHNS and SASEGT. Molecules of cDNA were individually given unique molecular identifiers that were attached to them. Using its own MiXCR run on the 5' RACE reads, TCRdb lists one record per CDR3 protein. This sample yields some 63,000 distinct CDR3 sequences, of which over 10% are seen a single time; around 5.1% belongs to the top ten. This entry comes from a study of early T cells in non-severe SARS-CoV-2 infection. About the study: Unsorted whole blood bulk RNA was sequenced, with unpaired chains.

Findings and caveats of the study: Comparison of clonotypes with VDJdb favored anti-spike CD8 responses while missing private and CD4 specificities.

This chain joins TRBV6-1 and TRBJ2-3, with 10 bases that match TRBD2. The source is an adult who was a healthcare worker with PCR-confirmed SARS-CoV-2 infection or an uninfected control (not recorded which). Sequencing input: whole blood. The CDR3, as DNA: TGTGCCAGCAGTAGCGGGGGGGCCACAGATACGCAGTATTTT. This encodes CASSSGGATDTQYF.